The clone carrying this T cell receptor (beta chain) has just one count. The source of the sample is a study of blood T cell repertoires in COVID-19. Study details: Acute and convalescent COVID-19 samples came from the United States, Italy and Spain. T cells, B-cell-depleted T cells, or PBMCs supplied cDNA or gDNA.

Original processing methods: Estimated nucleated cell counts came from reference gene primer amplification. Using immunoSEQ multiplex PCR, the repertoire was profiled, and TCRdb retains in-frame clones only, with some absent. Clone size and V and J calls were adopted from that table, with D and trimming inferred from the DNA. The data hold some 170,000 clones, with approximately 85% observed a single time. CDR3 length: 16 amino acids. Germline V gene sequence: CDR1 SGHTS, CDR2 YDEGEE. With V trimmed by 3 bases and J by 2 bases, 9 bases remained unmatched. Sequenced sample: peripheral blood. The origin of this receptor is a man aged 55 to 69 with active or convalescent COVID-19. This chain uses TRBV5-8 with TRBJ2-7, with 9 bases matching TRBD2. This CDR3 reads CASSSGTSYIPYEQYF. CDR3 nucleotide sequence: TGTGCCAGCAGCTCGGGGACTAGCTACATTCCCTACGAGCAGTACTTC. The full variable domain, completed using reference TRBV5-8 and TRBJ2-7, is EAGVTQSPTHLIKTRGQQATLRCSPISGHTSVYWYQQALGLGLQFLLWYDEGEERNRGNFPPRFSGRQFPNYSSELNVNALELEDSALYLCASSSGTSYIPYEQYFGPGTRLTVT.